These T cell receptor beta chains were read from a single sample in a study of Ad26.COV2.S vaccination and SARS-CoV-2 variants. TCRdb keeps only in-frame clones here, not all; method: immunoSEQ multiplex PCR. Counted here are 450,000 to 550,000 clones, roughly 89% occurring once; the ten biggest clones make up about 2.5%. This material consisted of peripheral blood, taken in a trial of Ad26.COV2.S vaccine versus placebo. These receptors were taken from a person aged 18-65 years who received the Ad26.COV2.S COVID-19 vaccine or a placebo. CDR3s include the opening cysteine and the closing phenylalanine or tryptophan. The D gene is left open where the match is weak. The size of a clone is reported for some rows only, either as once, few or many, or as a class for expanded clones.

DNA	CDR3	J	V	D	size
TGTGCCAGCAGCTTAGCGCTGGGGGCTGGGGCCAACGTCCTGACTTTC	CASSLALGAGANVLTF	TRBJ2-6	TRBV7-8	-	-
TGCGCCAGCAGGCAGCAACTTGGGGCCTACGAGCAGTACTTC	CASRQQLGAYEQYF	TRBJ2-7	TRBV10-2	-	-
TGTGCCAGCGGGACTAGAGACCCTCTCGGTACGCAGTATTTT	CASGTRDPLGTQYF	TRBJ2-3	TRBV6-6	TRBD2	-
TGTGCCAGCAGCCCCCCATCAGGGTCGAGCTCCTACGAGCAGTACTTC	CASSPPSGSSSYEQYF	TRBJ2-7	TRBV7-8	-	-
TGTGCCAGCAGTCCCAGGAATACCCTCAACAGGGGACAATATAGCAATCAGCCCCAGCATTTT	CASSPRNTLNRGQYSNQPQHF	TRBJ1-5	TRBV6-2/TRBV6-3	TRBD1	once
TGTGCCACCAGTGATTGGCGTCTTGCAGATACGCAGTATTTT	CATSDWRLADTQYF	TRBJ2-3	TRBV24-1	-	-
TGTGCCAGCAGCCCCCTAGGGGCTAGCGGGGGGGCCCGCAATGAGCAGTTCTTC	CASSPLGASGGARNEQFF	TRBJ2-1	TRBV7-3	TRBD2	-
TGTGCCACCAGGGCGCCGGGGTTTACTGAAGCTTTCTTT	CATRAPGFTEAFF	TRBJ1-1	TRBV24-1	-	-
TGTGCCAGCAGACCAGACCGCATCCCTGATCAGCCCCAGCATTTT	CASRPDRIPDQPQHF	TRBJ1-5	TRBV27	-	-
TGTGCCAGCAGTTACGGAGAGTATAGCAATCAGCCCCAGCATTTT	CASSYGEYSNQPQHF	TRBJ1-5	TRBV6-6	-	few
TGTGCCAGCAGCTTAGTATTCAAGGGCACCGGGGAGCTGTTTTTT	CASSLVFKGTGELFF	TRBJ2-2	TRBV7-9	-	-
TGTGCCACCAGTGACACCGGGACAGGCACAGATACGCAGTATTTT	CATSDTGTGTDTQYF	TRBJ2-3	TRBV24-1	TRBD1	few
TGTGCCAGCAGCATCCCCGGGGGTGTCGGAAAACTGTTTTTT	CASSIPGGVGKLFF	TRBJ1-4	TRBV28	-	-
TGTGCAAGTCGTCTCACACCGCCTTCTTACTTTACGGGGTTGGTCGGGAATCAGCCCCAGCATTTT	CASRLTPPSYFTGLVGNQPQHF	TRBJ1-5	TRBV12-2	-	-
TGTGCCAGCAGTTTAAGCTTTCGGGACAGGGACTACGAGCAGTACTTC	CASSLSFRDRDYEQYF	TRBJ2-7	TRBV27	TRBD1	few
TGCGCCAGCAGAACTAGCGGGGGTAGCACAGATACGCAGTATTTT	CASRTSGGSTDTQYF	TRBJ2-3	TRBV5-1	TRBD2	once
TGTGCCAGTCGGACTAGCGGAGATACAGATACGCAGTATTTT	CASRTSGDTDTQYF	TRBJ2-3	TRBV19	TRBD2	-
TGTGCCAGCAGCCAAGCAGGGGGGAGGCAAGAGACCCAGTACTTC	CASSQAGGRQETQYF	TRBJ2-5	TRBV4-2	-	-
TGTGCCAGTCAGAGGGGGATACAAGAGACCCAGTACTTC	CASQRGIQETQYF	TRBJ2-5	TRBV28	-	-
TGCGCCAGCAGGTGGAACACTGAAGCTTTCTTT	CASRWNTEAFF	TRBJ1-1	TRBV10-2	-	-
TGTGCCAGCAGCCCCGCCTCGGAGACCCAGTACTTC	CASSPASETQYF	TRBJ2-5	TRBV5-6	-	-
TGTGCCAGCAGTGGACCAGGGACCAAAAACATTCAGTACTTC	CASSGPGTKNIQYF	TRBJ2-4	TRBV2	-	-
TGTGCCAGCAACTCACCGGCAGGGGGAAGTAATCAGCCCCAGCATTTT	CASNSPAGGSNQPQHF	TRBJ1-5	TRBV28	TRBD1	once
TGTGCCTGGAAGGTCGGGGACAGCGGAGGACACGATGAGCAGTTCTTC	CAWKVGDSGGHDEQFF	TRBJ2-1	TRBV30	TRBD1	-
TGTGCCAGCAGCATCAGACTAGGGAGTGAGACCCAGTACTTC	CASSIRLGSETQYF	TRBJ2-5	TRBV7-2	-	-
TGTGCCAGTACCAGGACTAGCGGTAGCACAGATACGCAGTATTTT	CASTRTSGSTDTQYF	TRBJ2-3	TRBV19	TRBD2	-
TGCGCCAGCAGCCACGGGACTAGCCGAGGCACAGATACGCAGTATTTT	CASSHGTSRGTDTQYF	TRBJ2-3	TRBV4-3	TRBD2	-
TGTGCCATCAGTGTAACTGAAGCTTTCTTT	CAISVTEAFF	TRBJ1-1	TRBV10-3	-	-
TGTGCCAGCACCAAGTGGTACAATGAGCAGTTCTTC	CASTKWYNEQFF	TRBJ2-1	TRBV11-3	-	-
TGTGCCAGCAGTTTACGGCCCCTATTTGTGGGCACTGAAGCTTTCTTT	CASSLRPLFVGTEAFF	TRBJ1-1	TRBV6-2/TRBV6-3	-	few
TGTGCCAGCAGCTTGCGAGGGCGGACATTTAACACCGGGGAGCTGTTTTTT	CASSLRGRTFNTGELFF	TRBJ2-2	TRBV5-4	-	-
TGTGCCAGTAGTATGATGCAGTATTATGGCTACACCTTC	CASSMMQYYGYTF	TRBJ1-2	TRBV19	-	-
TGTGCCAGCAGTACAGCAACCGCTAGCACAGATACGCAGTATTTT	CASSTATASTDTQYF	TRBJ2-3	TRBV6-5	-	-
TGTGCCAGCAGCAAAGGCCCATTCCCCACCTTC	CASSKGPFPTF	TRBJ1-2	TRBV21-1	-	-
TGTGCCAGCAGTAGGACTAGCGTCCTTCGGACCCAGTACTTC	CASSRTSVLRTQYF	TRBJ2-5	TRBV7-2	TRBD2	-
TGTGCCAGCAGTCCTCCCGGGACAGTAAATTCACCCCTCCACTTT	CASSPPGTVNSPLHF	TRBJ1-6	TRBV28	TRBD1	-
TGTGCCAGCAGACCGGGGGTAGCGGTCTCCTACGAGCAGTACTTC	CASRPGVAVSYEQYF	TRBJ2-7	TRBV27	-	-
TGTGCCAGCTCACCGGACAGGACGGGTCAGCCCCAGCATTTT	CASSPDRTGQPQHF	TRBJ1-5	TRBV18	TRBD1	-
TGTGCCAGCAGTTTATTGGACCGATCCTCCTACGAGCAGTACTTC	CASSLLDRSSYEQYF	TRBJ2-7	TRBV28	-	-
TGTGCCAGCAGTGAAAGAGATTGGGCTGAAGCTTTCTTT	CASSERDWAEAFF	TRBJ1-1	TRBV2	-	-
TGTGCCAGCAGCCAAATGGGACTAGCGGGGGAGACCCAGTACTTC	CASSQMGLAGETQYF	TRBJ2-5	TRBV3-1/TRBV3-2	TRBD2	-
TGTGCCAGCACCCTGTCCCCGACTAGCACAGATACGCAGTATTTT	CASTLSPTSTDTQYF	TRBJ2-3	TRBV4-2	-	-
TGTGCCAGCAGCTTGGCGGTCGGGGGGAGTAGCACAGATACGCAGTATTTT	CASSLAVGGSSTDTQYF	TRBJ2-3	TRBV5-4	TRBD2	-
TGCGCCAGCAGCTTGGTTCGAGGGGGCATGAACACTGAAGCTTTCTTT	CASSLVRGGMNTEAFF	TRBJ1-1	TRBV5-1	TRBD1	-
TGTGCCAGCAGCACTGGAGGGGGTGCGTACTCTGGAAACACCATATATTTT	CASSTGGGAYSGNTIYF	TRBJ1-3	TRBV5-4	-	-
TGTGCCAGCAGCTTGTTCCGGGCTGAAGCTTTCTTT	CASSLFRAEAFF	TRBJ1-1	TRBV7-2	-	-
TGCAGCGCCGTCGGAAGGGGAGATACGCAGTATTTT	CSAVGRGDTQYF	TRBJ2-3	TRBV29-1	-	-
TGTGCCATCAGTGCCTGGGAAGGGGGCAGCTCCTACAATGAGCAGTTCTTC	CAISAWEGGSSYNEQFF	TRBJ2-1	TRBV10-3	TRBD1	-
TGTGCCAGTAGTATAGCTTTCCGCCGGGAGAATGAAAAACTGTTTTTT	CASSIAFRRENEKLFF	TRBJ1-4	TRBV19	-	-
TGTGCCAGCAGCGGAGAGCCCGGGACACAGCAGTTCTTC	CASSGEPGTQQFF	TRBJ2-1	TRBV7-2	-	-
TGTGCCAGCAGCCCGTTAGACAGGGTGACCCCCTACGAGCAGTACTTC	CASSPLDRVTPYEQYF	TRBJ2-7	TRBV4-2	TRBD1	-
TGTGCCAGCAGCTCGGACAGGGGGACCTACGAGCAGTACTTC	CASSSDRGTYEQYF	TRBJ2-7	TRBV5-6	TRBD1	-
TGTGCCAGCAGCTTATACCGGGACACTGAAGCTTTCTTT	CASSLYRDTEAFF	TRBJ1-1	TRBV7-9	-	-
TGCGCCAGCAGCTTGGTAGGGGTCCAAGAGACCCAGTACTTC	CASSLVGVQETQYF	TRBJ2-5	TRBV5-1	-	-
TGTGCCAGCAGCCCTAGTAGCCGGGCGGGGGGCCAATTCTTC	CASSPSSRAGGQFF	TRBJ2-1	TRBV7-2	TRBD2	-